Sequencing of this T cell receptor (beta chain) was carried out in a study of T-cell reconstitution after alpha-beta-depleted transplantation in children (TCRdb year 2016). About the study as a whole: T-cell immune reconstitution after TCRalphabeta/CD19-depleted allogeneic hematopoietic cell transplantation in children was quantitatively tracked in the study by means of TCR repertoire profiling.

The CDR3, cysteine through phenylalanine, is 17 amino acids long. Kept here is only the CDR3 DNA, which spans 51 bases and is read in frame from base 1. Between the V and J ends, shortened by 2 bases and 4 bases respectively, the junction contains 17 bases. CDR1 and CDR2 are read off the germline V gene (reference sequence) as SEHNR and FQNEAQ. The library was obtained by PCR. For sequencing, an Illumina HiSeq 2500 was employed. Molecular barcoding was employed in the preparation of TCR libraries, with unique molecular identifiers being used to normalize TCRbeta repertoire quantification. The raw public reads went through TCRdb reprocessing: fastp at Q25, MiXCR clone calling, in-frame beta chains kept. Each entry merges the rows of one CDR3 protein and shows their most common DNA and genes. This sample gives about 460,000 distinct CDR3 sequences in total; roughly 10% of them show up just once. Clones ranked in the top ten supply around 2% of the sample.

Explained via the paper, the treatment or condition label denotes: allogeneic hematopoietic cell transplantation with graft depleted of TCRalphabeta T cells and CD19 B cells. TCRalphabeta/CD19-depleted allogeneic hematopoietic cell grafts were given to the transplant recipients, all of whom were children. This clonotype was observed a handful of times. What antigen it recognizes has not been identified. No much larger clone is present one base from it, and per-base qualities are unavailable. General findings and caveats noted by the study authors: The apparently early alphabetaT-cell count recovery about two months after transplant was reportedly dependent on only several hundred rapidly expanded clones derived from non-depleted graft cells. The high TCRbeta diversity at day 60 in some patients was ascribed to recipient T cells and intrathymic progenitors that had survived conditioning. Over subsequent months, a decline in hyperexpanded clone frequencies was noted, and after one year, T-cell counts and TCRbeta diversity were mostly ascribed to newly produced T cells.

Source: PBMCs, taken before TCRalphabeta/CD19-depleted stem cell transplant. This chain joins TRBV7-9 to TRBJ2-2; TRBD2 is a possible D gene, resting on 5 matching bases. The receptor's source is a child younger than 10 with inherited bone marrow failure, due to receive a stem cell transplant. For the CDR3, the sequence is CASSLRLRRAGTGELFF. The DNA sequence follows: TGTGCCAGCAGCTTAAGGTTGAGACGGGCGGGCACCGGGGAGCTGTTTTTT.